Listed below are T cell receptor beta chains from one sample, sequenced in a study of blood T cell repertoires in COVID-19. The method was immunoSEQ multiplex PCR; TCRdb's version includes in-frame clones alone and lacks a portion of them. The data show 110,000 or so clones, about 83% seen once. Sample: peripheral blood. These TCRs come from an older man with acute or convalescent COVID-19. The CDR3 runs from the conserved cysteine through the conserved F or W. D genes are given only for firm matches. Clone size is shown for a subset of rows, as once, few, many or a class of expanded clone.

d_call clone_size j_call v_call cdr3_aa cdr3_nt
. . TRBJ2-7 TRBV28 CASSSVARDTPDEQYF TGTGCCAGCAGCAGCGTGGCCCGGGACACCCCCGACGAGCAGTACTTC
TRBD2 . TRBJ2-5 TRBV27 CASSRQGTSGSGAQYF TGTGCCAGCAGCCGACAGGGGACTAGCGGGAGTGGGGCCCAGTACTTC
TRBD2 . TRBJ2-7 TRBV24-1 CATSLGGTSTDEQYF TGTGCCACCAGTTTAGGAGGGACTAGCACGGACGAGCAGTACTTC
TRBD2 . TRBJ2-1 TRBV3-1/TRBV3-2 CASSHGLAGGYEQFF TGTGCCAGCAGCCATGGTCTAGCGGGGGGGTATGAGCAGTTCTTC
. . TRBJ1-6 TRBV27 CASSTGQASPLHF TGTGCCAGCAGTACCGGACAAGCTTCACCCCTCCACTTT
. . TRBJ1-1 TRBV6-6 CASSYKRVGEAFF TGTGCCAGCAGTTATAAGAGGGTAGGTGAAGCTTTCTTT
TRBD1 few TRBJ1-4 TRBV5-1 CASSLETGGAEKLFF TGCGCCAGCAGCTTGGAGACAGGGGGCGCAGAAAAACTGTTTTTT
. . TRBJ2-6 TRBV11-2 CASSPQGSGANVLTF TGTGCCAGCAGCCCACAGGGTTCTGGGGCCAACGTCCTGACTTTC
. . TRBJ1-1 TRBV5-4 CASSQDTGNTEAFF TGTGCCAGCAGCCAGGACACTGGGAACACTGAAGCTTTCTTT
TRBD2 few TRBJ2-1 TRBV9 CASSQSGGTYNEQFF TGTGCCAGCAGCCAGAGCGGGGGGACCTACAATGAGCAGTTCTTC
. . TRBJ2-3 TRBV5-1 CASSTIQGVDTQYF TGCGCCAGCAGCACCATACAGGGTGTAGATACGCAGTATTTT
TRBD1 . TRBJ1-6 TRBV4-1 CASSQDGTGGSYNSPLHF TGCGCCAGCAGCCAAGACGGGACAGGGGGCTCCTATAATTCACCCCTCCACTTT
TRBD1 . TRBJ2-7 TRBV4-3 CASSQTGTGGFHEQYF TGCGCCAGCAGCCAGACCGGGACAGGGGGCTTCCACGAGCAGTACTTC
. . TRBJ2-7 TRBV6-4 CASSVGGVHEQYF TGTGCCAGCAGCGTAGGAGGGGTTCACGAGCAGTACTTC
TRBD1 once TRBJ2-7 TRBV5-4 CASSSKTGGGYEQYF TGTGCCAGCAGCTCAAAGACAGGGGGAGGTTACGAGCAGTACTTC
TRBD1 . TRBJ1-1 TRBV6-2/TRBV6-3 CASSSSGTGGTEAFF TGTGCCAGCAGTTCCTCCGGGACAGGGGGCACTGAAGCTTTCTTT
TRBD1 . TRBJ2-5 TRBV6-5 CASSTGTGQETQYF TGTGCCAGCAGTACCGGGACAGGGCAAGAGACCCAGTACTTC
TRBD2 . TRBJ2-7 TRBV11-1 CASSPARTSGYEQYF TGTGCCAGCAGCCCGGCCCGGACTAGCGGATACGAGCAGTACTTC
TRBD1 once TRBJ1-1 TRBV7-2 CASSLGGTGEAFF TGTGCCAGCAGCTTAGGAGGGACAGGGGAGGCTTTCTTT
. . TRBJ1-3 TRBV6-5 CASATAGAGGNTIYF TGTGCCAGCGCTACTGCGGGGGCCGGTGGAAACACCATATATTTT
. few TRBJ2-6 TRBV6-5 CASTFSGANVLTF TGTGCCAGCACCTTTTCTGGGGCCAACGTCCTGACTTTC
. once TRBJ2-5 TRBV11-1 CASSRRHGASQETQYF TGTGCCAGCAGCCGAAGGCATGGAGCCAGCCAAGAGACCCAGTACTTC
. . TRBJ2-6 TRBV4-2 CASSRNGPRENSGANVLTF TGTGCCAGCAGCCGAAACGGACCGAGGGAAAATTCCGGGGCCAACGTCCTGACTTTC
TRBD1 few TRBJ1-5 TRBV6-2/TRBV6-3 CASSSNDRGPQPQHF TGTGCCAGCAGTTCCAATGACAGGGGGCCTCAGCCCCAGCATTTT
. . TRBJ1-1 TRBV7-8 CASSFTGNTEAFF TGTGCCAGCAGCTTTACGGGGAACACTGAAGCTTTCTTT